The 32 T cell receptor beta chains below were found in one sample sequenced in a study of T cells in tumors after PD-1 blockade. Clones were sequenced by immunoSEQ multiplex PCR, and TCRdb holds only the in-frame ones, with some missing. The sample carries about 35,000 clones, 78% recorded once. This specimen consisted of PBMCs, obtained before anti-PD-1 treatment. These receptors originate from a human donor with basal cell carcinoma.

The chain uses TRBV5-4 and TRBJ2-5, with 12 bases that match TRBD1. Germline V gene lookup returns CDR1 SGHNT and CDR2 YYREEE (reference sequence). This CDR3 comprises 16 residues. The ends lost 2 bases at V and 4 bases at J; junction bases unmatched: 6. CDR3 bases: TGTGCCAGCAGCTTCGGGGGACAGGGGGCCGCAGAGACCCAGTACTTC. Translation gives CASSFGGQGAAETQYF.

V and J are TRBV3-1 (or the pseudogene TRBV3-2) and TRBJ1-1; D possibly corresponds to TRBD1 (6 bases). The V end lost 4 bases, the J end lost 1 base, and 10 bases lay between the germline ends. This CDR3 comprises 14 residues. Germline assignment: CDR1 LGHDT and CDR2 YNNKEL (reference sequence). Here the CDR3 reads CASSRTDRNTEAFF. The CDR3, as DNA: TGTGCCAGCAGCCGAACGGACAGGAACACTGAAGCTTTCTTT.

This clone has only a few counts. The rearrangement joins TRBV6-6 to TRBJ1-4; D uncertain. Germline CDR1 is MNHNY and CDR2 is SVGAGI (reference sequence). This CDR3 region has 13 residues. The V gene lost 7 bases and the J gene lost 7 bases, with 13 bases spanning the gap. The CDR3 nucleotides are TGTGCCAGCACTATGGGCCGGGGTGAAAAACTGTTTTTT. Its translation is CASTMGRGEKLFF.

The chain recombines TRBV6-2 or TRBV6-3 with TRBJ1-1, with TRBD1 as a possible D gene (5 bases). V was cut by 4 bases and J by 5 bases, with 11 bases left in between. In germline, CDR1 is MNHEY, CDR2 SVGEGT. The CDR3 is 13 amino acids. As DNA, the CDR3 is TGTGCCAGCAGTTGGACGGAGGGGACTGAAGCTTTCTTT. Its protein product is CASSWTEGTEAFF.

CDR3 bases: TGTGCCAGCAGCTTAACACAAAGGGATTCACCCCTCCACTTT. Amino acids: CASSLTQRDSPLHF. The chain combines TRBV7-2 with TRBJ1-6; D unresolved. CDR3 length equals 14 residues. V was shortened by 2 bases and J by 8 bases, with 10 bases between the two germline ends. The V gene's germline CDR1 is SGHTA and CDR2 FQGNSA.

CDR3: CATLMTGSYTDTQYF. The CDR3 DNA reads as TGTGCCACCCTCATGACGGGAAGCTACACAGATACGCAGTATTTT. V is TRBV7-2 and J is TRBJ2-3, with D perhaps matching TRBD2 (5 bases). This CDR3 region has 15 residues. V was clipped by 10 bases and J by 2 bases, with 19 bases between them. CDR1 is SGHTA and CDR2 is FQGNSA in the germline V gene.

The V call is TRBV10-3, the J call TRBJ1-2; D possibly corresponds to TRBD1 (5 bases). The CDR3 totals 17 residues. Trimming pared 0 bases from V and 0 bases from J, leaving 14 bases between. CDR1 ENHRY and CDR2 SYGVKD come from the germline V gene. The CDR3 is CAISESTRGTANYGYTF. In DNA form, the CDR3 reads TGTGCCATCAGTGAGTCGACGAGGGGAACAGCTAACTATGGCTACACCTTC.

The CDR3 DNA reads TGTGCCTGGAGTCCTTATTCATCACGGGGTTCACCCCTCCACTTT. Its translation is CAWSPYSSRGSPLHF. The chain joins TRBV30 to TRBJ1-6; D remains ambiguous. This CDR3 region has 15 residues. Germline V gene lookup returns CDR1 GTSNPN and CDR2 SVGIG (reference sequence). V lost 2 bases, J lost 9 bases, and 17 bases lay in between.

The chain carries TRBV28 and TRBJ2-5; 7 positions agree with TRBD2. J gave up 1 base and V 6 bases, and 5 bases lay outside the gene matches. This CDR3 is built from 14 residues. Germline V gene lookup returns CDR1 MDHEN and CDR2 SYDVKM. CDR3: CASRKSGVQETQYF. The CDR3 nucleotides read TGTGCCAGCAGGAAAAGCGGGGTCCAAGAGACCCAGTACTTC.

This chain connects TRBV24-1 to TRBJ1-4; D is undetermined. Trimming shortened V by 4 bases and J by 8 bases, and 10 bases separated the two germline ends. Germline-derived CDR1 and CDR2 are KGHDR and SFDVKD. The CDR3 covers 13 residues. CDR3 in DNA: TGTGCCACCAGTGAAGTGGACGGGGAAAAACTGTTTTTT. It encodes CATSEVDGEKLFF.

This clone was observed a few times. The chain couples TRBV25-1 to TRBJ2-7; 9 bases line up with TRBD1. Germline V gives CDR1 MGHDK, CDR2 SYGVNS. Losses at the gene ends were 8 bases for V and 6 bases for J; bases not matched to a gene: 8. This CDR3 region has 13 residues. The CDR3 protein is CASCRDRESEQYF. The CDR3 DNA reads as TGTGCCAGCTGCCGGGACAGGGAGAGCGAGCAGTACTTC.

The rearrangement joins TRBV4-2 to TRBJ1-1, with D possibly being TRBD1 (6 bases). The CDR3 runs 15 residues. With 2 bases removed from V and 3 bases from J, the gap between germline ends came to 13 bases. Germline V gene data show CDR1 as LGHNA and CDR2 as YNFKEQ. Written as DNA, the CDR3 is TGTGCCAGCAGCCAAAATACAGGGACGTACACTGAAGCTTTCTTT. Its protein product is CASSQNTGTYTEAFF.

The CDR3 bases are TGTGCCAGCAGCTCCAACAGAGGGACTAGCGGGGGGGCCCGAAACACCGGGGAGCTGTTTTTT. As protein: CASSSNRGTSGGARNTGELFF. The rearrangement links TRBV21-1 to TRBJ2-2; the tabulated D call, TRBD2, remains unverified against the DNA. TRBV21-1 is recorded as a pseudogene. The CDR3 loop spans 21 amino acids.

The CDR3 reads CATSLLVSTNEKLFF. The CDR3 nucleotides are TGTGCCACCTCCCTTTTGGTGTCCACTAATGAAAAACTGTTTTTT. The chain links TRBV2 to TRBJ1-4; D gene ambiguous. The CDR3 sequence is 15 residues long. The germline V and J ends were trimmed by 10 bases and 2 bases, with 17 bases remaining between them. Germline lookup yields CDR1 SNHLY and CDR2 FYNNEI.

CDR3 sequence reads: CASSRTGGSIIYNNEKLFF. The CDR3 coding sequence is TGTGCCAGCAGCCGAACAGGGGGCTCTATTATTTATAATAATGAAAAACTGTTTTTT. The V call is TRBV11-2, the J call TRBJ1-4; 9 positions agree with TRBD1. Germline V gives CDR1 SGHAT, CDR2 FQNNGV. The junction had 17 bases not matched to a gene; V was cut back by 5 bases and J by 4 bases. The CDR3 has 19 residues.

V is TRBV2 and J is TRBJ1-5, with D uncertain. This CDR3 comprises 15 residues. V lost 5 bases, J lost 0 bases, and 11 bases lay in between. Germline CDR1 reads SNHLY; CDR2 reads FYNNEI. In DNA form, the CDR3 reads TGTGCCAGCAGTACCGTACTTGTTAGCAATCAGCCCCAGCATTTT. Translation: CASSTVLVSNQPQHF.

The chain employs TRBV7-6 and TRBJ2-6, with D perhaps being TRBD1 or TRBD2 (5 bases each). CDR3 length: 17 residues. Trimming left V 1 base short and J 2 bases short, with 12 bases between. The germline CDR1 and CDR2 sequences are SGHVS and FNYEAQ. The CDR3 coding sequence is TGTGCCAGCAGCTTAGTTGAGTGGGGGACTGGGGCCAACGTCCTGACTTTC. Residues: CASSLVEWGTGANVLTF.

V usage is TRBV28 and J usage is TRBJ2-1; TRBD2 agrees at 8 bases. Unmatched junction bases numbered 9, after V lost 7 bases and J lost 7 bases. Germline assignment: CDR1 MDHEN and CDR2 SYDVKM. This CDR3 has 14 residues. CDR3 bases: TGTGCCAGCATCACAGCGGGAGTACGAAATGAGCAGTTCTTC. This sequence encodes CASITAGVRNEQFF.

The rearrangement uses TRBV14 and TRBJ2-5, with D hard to call. V lost 3 bases to trimming and J lost 5 bases, with 13 bases between them. The CDR3 is 14 residues long. CDR1 is SGHDN, CDR2 FVKESK, per germline. CDR3 coding DNA: TGTGCCAGCAGCCAGGGCCTCTCTTGGGAGACCCAGTACTTC. It codes for CASSQGLSWETQYF. Filled out from reference TRBV14 and TRBJ2-5, the complete variable domain reads EAGVTQFPSHSVIEKGQTVTLRCDPISGHDNLYWYRRVMGKEIKFLLHFVKESKQDESGMPNNRFLAERTGGTYSTLKVQPAELEDSGVYFCASSQGLSWETQYFGPGTRLLVL.

The gene calls are TRBV10-3 and TRBJ2-7; TRBD1 agrees at 7 bases. Germline CDR1 reads ENHRY; CDR2 reads SYGVKD. This CDR3 contains 15 residues. With 0 bases clipped from V and 5 bases from J, the junction kept 7 bases outside the gene matches. The CDR3 loop reads CAISESTGLSDEQYF. The CDR3 coding sequence is TGTGCCATCAGTGAGTCGACAGGGCTATCTGACGAGCAGTACTTC.

CDR3 residues: CASSPKGLSVGEKLFF. CDR3 DNA: TGCGCCAGCAGCCCAAAAGGACTGAGTGTCGGAGAAAAACTGTTTTTT. This chain uses TRBV4-1 with TRBJ1-4; D remains unclear. The CDR3 consists of 16 residues. The germline V and J ends were trimmed by 4 bases and 8 bases, with 20 bases remaining between them. Germline lookup yields CDR1 MGHRA and CDR2 YSYEKL.

V gene TRBV6-5 combines with J gene TRBJ1-1; tentative D call: TRBD1 (5 bases). The CDR3 runs 15 residues. Germline V CDR1 and CDR2: MNHEY, SVGAGI. The V end was cut by 0 bases, the J end by 3 bases, with 11 bases between. As DNA, the CDR3 is TGTGCCAGCAGTTACTCGGGGGTTCCGTACACTGAAGCTTTCTTT. It codes for CASSYSGVPYTEAFF.

The chain employs TRBV6-2 or TRBV6-3 and TRBJ2-7; D uncertain. This CDR3 is 11 amino acids long. The germline V gene has CDR1 MNHEY and CDR2 SVGEGT. The V end was cut by 2 bases, the J end by 6 bases, with 5 bases between. CDR3 bases: TGTGCCAGCAGTTACAGAGGCGAGCAGTACTTC. As protein: CASSYRGEQYF.

The chain joins TRBV30 to TRBJ1-1; the match to TRBD1 covers 10 bases. The CDR3 spans 13 residues. The trim removed 0 bases at V and 6 bases at J, leaving 1 base unmatched. Per germline, CDR1 GTSNPN and CDR2 SVGIG (reference sequence). CDR3 sequence: CAWSVGQGAEAFF. For the CDR3, the DNA is TGTGCCTGGAGTGTCGGACAGGGGGCTGAAGCTTTCTTT.

The V and J genes are TRBV4-3 and TRBJ2-7; 11 positions agree with TRBD2. The V gene end was trimmed by 9 bases and the J gene end by 0 bases; junction bases not matched to a gene: 13. The CDR3 has 17 residues. Germline V gene data show CDR1 as LGHNA and CDR2 as YSLEER. The CDR3 DNA is TGCGCCAGGTCTACGGCTAGCGGGGGGCGGAGCTCCTACGAGCAGTACTTC. It translates to CARSTASGGRSSYEQYF.

J is TRBJ1-5 and V is TRBV6-2 or TRBV6-3; possible D gene TRBD1, 5 bases. In germline, CDR1 is MNHEY, CDR2 SVGEGT. The CDR3 has 15 residues. V was pared by 2 bases and J by 0 bases, with 8 bases between. The CDR3 nucleotides are TGTGCCAGCAGTTACGGACAACTTAGCAATCAGCCCCAGCATTTT. This gives the protein CASSYGQLSNQPQHF.

J is TRBJ2-2 and V is TRBV5-5; D remains unclear. The CDR3 loop spans 14 amino acids. V lost 4 bases, J lost 6 bases, and 13 bases lay in between. CDR1 and CDR2 from the germline V gene are SGHKS and YYEKEE (reference sequence). The CDR3 reads CASSQQHGPGELFF. For the CDR3, the DNA is TGTGCCAGCAGCCAACAACACGGGCCCGGGGAGCTGTTTTTT.

The chain combines TRBV30 with TRBJ2-6, with 7 bases identical to TRBD2. The CDR3 is 15 amino acids. J lost 1 base, V lost 5 bases, and 5 bases had no gene match. Germline V CDR1 and CDR2: GTSNPN, SVGIG (reference sequence). In DNA, the CDR3 is TGTGCCTGGGGGGAGGGAATTTCTGGGGCCAACGTCCTGACTTTC. It translates to CAWGEGISGANVLTF.

The chain employs TRBV7-9 and TRBJ1-1; D gene uncertain. V lost 2 bases and J 7 bases, leaving 5 bases between the germline ends. CDR1 and CDR2 (germline): SEHNR, FQNEAQ (reference sequence). This CDR3 spans 11 amino acids. The CDR3 DNA reads TGTGCCAGCAGCTTACACCTTGAAGCTTTCTTT. Translating gives CASSLHLEAFF.

V is TRBV6-1 and J is TRBJ1-5, with TRBD1 as a possible D gene (6 bases). With 1 base removed from V and 7 bases from J, the gap between germline ends came to 14 bases. The CDR3 consists of 15 residues. CDR1 is MNHNS and CDR2 is SASEGT in the germline V gene. The CDR3 reads CASSEGYRVPQPQHF. The CDR3 DNA follows: TGTGCCAGCAGTGAAGGCTACAGGGTCCCCCAGCCCCAGCATTTT.

The CDR3 DNA sequence: TGTGCCACCAGTGACGACAGGGGGCCGGAAAAACTGTTTTTT. This translates into CATSDDRGPEKLFF. The chain joins TRBV24-1 to TRBJ1-4; 10 bases fit TRBD1. The germline CDR1 and CDR2 sequences are KGHDR and SFDVKD. V dropped 4 bases and J dropped 8; count of bases not matched to a gene: 3. This CDR3 spans 14 amino acids.

This sequence joins TRBV2 and TRBJ2-2; tentatively, D is TRBD1 (5 bases). Trimming took 3 bases from V and 6 from J, leaving 8 bases between them. Germline CDR1 SNHLY, CDR2 FYNNEI. The CDR3 is made up of 13 amino acids. CDR3 sequence: CASSDPGPGELFF. CDR3 sequence (DNA): TGTGCCAGCAGTGATCCAGGGCCCGGGGAGCTGTTTTTT.